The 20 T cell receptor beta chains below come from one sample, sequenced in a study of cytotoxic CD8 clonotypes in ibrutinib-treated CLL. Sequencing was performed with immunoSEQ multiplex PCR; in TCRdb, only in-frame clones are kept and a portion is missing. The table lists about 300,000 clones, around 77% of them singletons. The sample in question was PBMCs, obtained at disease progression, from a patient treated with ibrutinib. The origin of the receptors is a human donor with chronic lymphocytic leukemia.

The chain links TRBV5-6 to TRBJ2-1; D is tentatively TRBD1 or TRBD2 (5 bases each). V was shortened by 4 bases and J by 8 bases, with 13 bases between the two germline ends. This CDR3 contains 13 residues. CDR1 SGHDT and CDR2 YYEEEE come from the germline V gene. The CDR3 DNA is TGTGCCAGCAGCCGAGGGGACCCCCATGAGCAGTTCTTC. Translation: CASSRGDPHEQFF.

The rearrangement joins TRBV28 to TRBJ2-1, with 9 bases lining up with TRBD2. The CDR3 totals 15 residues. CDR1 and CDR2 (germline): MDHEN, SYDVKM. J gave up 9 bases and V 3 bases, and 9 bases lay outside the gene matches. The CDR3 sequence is CASSFLAGGPGEQFF. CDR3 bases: TGTGCCAGCAGTTTTCTGGCGGGAGGGCCCGGTGAGCAGTTCTTC. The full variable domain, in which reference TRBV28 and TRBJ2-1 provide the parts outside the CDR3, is DVKVTQSSRYLVKRTGEKVFLECVQDMDHENMFWYRQDPGLGLRLIYFSYDVKMKEKGDIPEGYSVSREKKERFSLILESASTNQTSMYLCASSFLAGGPGEQFFGPGTRLTVL.

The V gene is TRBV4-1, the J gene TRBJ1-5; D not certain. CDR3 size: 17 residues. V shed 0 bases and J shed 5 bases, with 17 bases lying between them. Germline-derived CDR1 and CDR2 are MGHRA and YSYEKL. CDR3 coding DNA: TGCGCCAGCAGCCAAGATGTGAACCTTGGGCGGGATCAGCCCCAGCATTTT. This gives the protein CASSQDVNLGRDQPQHF.

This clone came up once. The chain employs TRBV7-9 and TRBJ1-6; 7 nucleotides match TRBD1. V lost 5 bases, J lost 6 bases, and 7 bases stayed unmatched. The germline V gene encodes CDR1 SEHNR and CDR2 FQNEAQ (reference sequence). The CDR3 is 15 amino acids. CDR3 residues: CASSLRDRVNSPLHF. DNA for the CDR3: TGTGCCAGCAGCCTACGAGACAGGGTTAATTCACCCCTCCACTTT.

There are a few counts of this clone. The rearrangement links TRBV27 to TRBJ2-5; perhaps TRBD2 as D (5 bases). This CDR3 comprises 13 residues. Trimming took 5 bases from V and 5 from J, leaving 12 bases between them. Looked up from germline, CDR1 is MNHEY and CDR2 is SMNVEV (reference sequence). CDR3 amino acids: CASSGTRGETQYF. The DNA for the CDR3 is TGTGCCAGCAGTGGAACTAGAGGGGAGACCCAGTACTTC.

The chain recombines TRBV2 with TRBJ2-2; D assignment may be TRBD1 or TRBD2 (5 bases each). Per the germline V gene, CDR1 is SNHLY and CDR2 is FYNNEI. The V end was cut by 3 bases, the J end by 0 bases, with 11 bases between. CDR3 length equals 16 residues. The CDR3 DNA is TGTGCCAGCAGTGAGCAGGGACCGACGAACACCGGGGAGCTGTTTTTT. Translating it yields CASSEQGPTNTGELFF.

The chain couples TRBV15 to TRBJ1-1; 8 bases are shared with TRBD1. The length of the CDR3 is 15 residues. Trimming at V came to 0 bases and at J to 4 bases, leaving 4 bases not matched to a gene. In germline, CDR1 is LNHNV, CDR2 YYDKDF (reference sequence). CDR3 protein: CATSRDRGPGTEAFF. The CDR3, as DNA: TGTGCCACCAGCAGAGACAGGGGGCCGGGCACTGAAGCTTTCTTT.

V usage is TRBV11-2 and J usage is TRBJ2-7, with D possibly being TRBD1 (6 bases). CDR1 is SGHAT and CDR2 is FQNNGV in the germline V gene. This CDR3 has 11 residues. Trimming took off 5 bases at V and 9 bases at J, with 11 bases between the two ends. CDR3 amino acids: CASSRGHGQYF. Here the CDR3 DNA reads TGTGCCAGCAGCCGGGGACACGGGCAGTACTTC.

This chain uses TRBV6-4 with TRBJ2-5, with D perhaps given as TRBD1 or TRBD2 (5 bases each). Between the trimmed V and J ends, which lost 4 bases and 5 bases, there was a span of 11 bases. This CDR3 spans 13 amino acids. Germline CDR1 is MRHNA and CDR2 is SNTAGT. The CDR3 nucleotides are TGTGCCAGCAGTGCGGGGCTGTTTGAGACCCAGTACTTC. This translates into CASSAGLFETQYF.

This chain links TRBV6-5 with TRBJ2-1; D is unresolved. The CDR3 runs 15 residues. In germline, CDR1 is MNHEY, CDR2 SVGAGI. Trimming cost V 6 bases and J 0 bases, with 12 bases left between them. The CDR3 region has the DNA TGTGCCAGCAGCCACGACATAACCTCCTACAATGAGCAGTTCTTC. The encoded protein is CASSHDITSYNEQFF.

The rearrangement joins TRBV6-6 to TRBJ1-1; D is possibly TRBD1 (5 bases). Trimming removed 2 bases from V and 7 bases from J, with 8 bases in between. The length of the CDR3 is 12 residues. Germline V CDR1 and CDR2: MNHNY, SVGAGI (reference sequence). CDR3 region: CASSYGTGEAFF. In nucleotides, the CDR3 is TGTGCCAGCAGTTACGGGACGGGTGAAGCTTTCTTT.

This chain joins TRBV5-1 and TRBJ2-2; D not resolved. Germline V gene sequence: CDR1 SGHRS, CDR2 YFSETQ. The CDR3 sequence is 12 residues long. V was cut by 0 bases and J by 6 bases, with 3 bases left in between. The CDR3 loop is CASSLGSGELFF. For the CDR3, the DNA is TGCGCCAGCAGCTTGGGGTCCGGGGAGCTGTTTTTT. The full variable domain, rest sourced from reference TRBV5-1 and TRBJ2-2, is KAGVTQTPRYLIKTRGQQVTLSCSPISGHRSVSWYQQTPGQGLQFLFEYFSETQRNKGNFPGRFSGRQFSNSRSEMNVSTLELGDSALYLCASSLGSGELFFGEGSRLTVL.

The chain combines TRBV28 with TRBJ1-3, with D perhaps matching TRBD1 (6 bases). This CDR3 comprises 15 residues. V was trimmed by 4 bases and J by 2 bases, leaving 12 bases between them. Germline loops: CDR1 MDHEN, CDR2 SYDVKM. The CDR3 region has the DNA TGTGCCAGCAGTTGGGACAACTTGGCTGGAAACACCATATATTTT. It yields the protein CASSWDNLAGNTIYF.

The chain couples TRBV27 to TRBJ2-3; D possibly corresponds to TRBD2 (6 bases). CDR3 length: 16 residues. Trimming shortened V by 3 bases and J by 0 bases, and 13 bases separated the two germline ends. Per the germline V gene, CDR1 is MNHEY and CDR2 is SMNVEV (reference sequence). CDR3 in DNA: TGTGCCAGCAGTTTTCGCGGAGGGACTAGCACAGATACGCAGTATTTT. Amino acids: CASSFRGGTSTDTQYF.

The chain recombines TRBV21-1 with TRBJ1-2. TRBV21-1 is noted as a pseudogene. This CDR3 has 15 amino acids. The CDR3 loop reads CASSDRRSLDYGYTF. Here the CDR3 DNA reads TGTGCCAGCAGCGACCGGAGGAGTTTAGACTATGGCTACACCTTC.

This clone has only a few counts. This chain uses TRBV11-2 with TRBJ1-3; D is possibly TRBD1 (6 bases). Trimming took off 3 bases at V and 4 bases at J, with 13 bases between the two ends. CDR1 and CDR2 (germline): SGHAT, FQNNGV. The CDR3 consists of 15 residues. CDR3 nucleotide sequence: TGTGCCAGCAGCTTGGGGGCCACCGCGGGAAACACCATATATTTT. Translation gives CASSLGATAGNTIYF.

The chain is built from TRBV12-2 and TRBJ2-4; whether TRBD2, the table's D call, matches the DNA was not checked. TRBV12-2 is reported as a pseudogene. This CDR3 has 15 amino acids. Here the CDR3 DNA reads TGTGCAAGTCGCCAGACTAGCGGGGGCAAAAACATTCAGTACTTC. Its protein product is CASRQTSGGKNIQYF.

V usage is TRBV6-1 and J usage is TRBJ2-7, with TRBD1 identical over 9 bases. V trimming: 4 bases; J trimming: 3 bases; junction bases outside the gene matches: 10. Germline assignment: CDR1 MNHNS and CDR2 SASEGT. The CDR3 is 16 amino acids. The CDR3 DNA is TGTGCCAGCAGTGGAAGCCCGGGACAGGGCTTCTACGAGCAGTACTTC. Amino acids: CASSGSPGQGFYEQYF.

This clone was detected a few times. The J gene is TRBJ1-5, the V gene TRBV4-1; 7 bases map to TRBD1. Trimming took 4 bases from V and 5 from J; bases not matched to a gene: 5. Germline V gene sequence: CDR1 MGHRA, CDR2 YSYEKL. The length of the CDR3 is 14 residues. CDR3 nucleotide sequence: TGCGCCAGCAGCCGACAGGGTCTGGATCAGCCCCAGCATTTT. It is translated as CASSRQGLDQPQHF.

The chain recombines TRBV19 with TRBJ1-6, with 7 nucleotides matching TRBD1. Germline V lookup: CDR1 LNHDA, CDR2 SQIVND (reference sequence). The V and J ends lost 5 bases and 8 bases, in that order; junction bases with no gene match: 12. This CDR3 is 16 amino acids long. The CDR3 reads CASSPRQGGGDSPLHF. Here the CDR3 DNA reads TGTGCCAGTAGTCCCCGACAGGGAGGCGGAGATTCACCCCTCCACTTT.